The entry that follows covers one T cell receptor (beta chain) sequence. The antigen this receptor binds is unknown. These data originate in a study of monozygotic twins with inflammatory bowel disease (dated by TCRdb to between 2018 and 2020). Broadly, across the study: The full study comprised approximately 28 monozygotic twin pairs: nine German pairs (four IBD-concordant, five IBD-discordant) and 19 IBD-discordant Danish pairs. Within discordant pairs, disease-associated traits were sought mainly by comparing IBD patients with their genetically identical healthy co-twins. Each individual had, on average, about 151 000 unique TCRalpha sequences and 181 000 unique TCRbeta sequences available for analysis.

Libraries were made using 5' RACE. For each TCR library, around 3,800 ng of total RNA was used. For each sample, cDNA synthesis was carried out in eight separate reactions using SMARTScribe reverse transcriptase. During cDNA synthesis, unique molecular identifiers containing a 6-nucleotide sample barcode were introduced by template switching. TCRalpha and TCRbeta cDNA was amplified by two nested PCRs of 16 and 9 cycles, with bead purification after each PCR. Before amplification, the cDNA was treated with uracil DNA-glycosylase and purified using the QIAquick PCR purification kit. The second PCR added Illumina TruSeq-compatible adapters along with sample-specific barcodes. Library quality and concentration were checked on TapeStation and Qubit, and libraries were pooled at about 5 ng each. Pooled libraries were sequenced on an Illumina HiSeq2500 single-index Rapid Run with 2 x 100 bp reads and custom sequencing primers. Under the source paper's analysis protocol: UMI-based consensus assembly with MiGEC version 1.2.6 was used to correct PCR and sequencing errors. MiXCR version 2.1.1 was used for V(D)J alignment, clonotype assembly and CDR3 extraction. Normalisation of gene usage, clonotype sharing and MAIT/NKT TCR abundance was achieved by analysing the top 1000, 10 000 and 20 000 clonotypes per sample. Diversity was computed as the inverse Simpson index with the vegan R package after downsampling to 27 000 UMIs. Statistical testing used paired Mann-Whitney U tests on the discordant twin pairs and applied Benjamini-Hochberg correction for multiple testing. Following reprocessing of the reads by TCRdb, the data hold one row per CDR3 protein sequence and no DNA is available. TCRdb's processing, not the authors' own work, is the source of the V and J calls. This sample's table has entries for 150,000 or so distinct CDR3 sequences. Of the sample, around 1.3% falls within the top ten clones.

From each donor, a roughly 2.3 ml peripheral blood sample was collected into PAXgene tubes and stored at -80 degrees C. Without T cell sorting, total RNA was isolated from whole blood using the PAXgene blood miRNA kit on an automated QIAcube. Deep TCRalpha and TCRbeta repertoire profiling with unique molecular barcoding was performed on peripheral blood of monozygotic twin pairs concordant or discordant for inflammatory bowel disease. Smoking habits were recorded for all twin pairs, and each individual was classified as a current, former or never smoker. What the authors observed across the whole study: Differing immunosuppressive treatments among patients may have added background noise and inter-individual variability to the repertoires. Fewer clonotypes were shared with other individuals by IBD patients than by healthy twins, most markedly in patients showing signs of disease activity. Distinction between different T cell subtypes could not be achieved in the analysis. No single strong signal or clonotype linked to IBD turned up in the results, so the idea that one exists was not supported. No difference in repertoire similarity was observed between concordant and discordant twins, possibly owing to limited statistical power. Measured by the inverse Simpson index, TCRbeta repertoire diversity was lower in IBD patients than in their healthy co-twins.

Input material: blood. This receptor was taken from a human donor with ulcerative colitis or Crohn's disease, or a healthy co-twin of an affected twin (not recorded which).

The CDR3 region has the sequence CASSFKEGINQPQHF. The chain couples TRBV12-3 or TRBV12-4 to TRBJ1-5. From the cysteine through the phenylalanine, the CDR3 covers 15 amino acids. The protein alone is recorded here.